The entry below gives a single TCR beta chain sequence along with its context. This entry comes from a study of T cell changes during pregnancy in multiple sclerosis. The assay was immunoSEQ multiplex PCR, and TCRdb's table has in-frame clones only and misses some. The data contain approximately 63,000 clones, almost 95% of them singletons. V was clipped by 6 bases and J by 7 bases, with 16 bases between them. Germline V gene lookup returns CDR1 SNHLY and CDR2 FYNNEI. The CDR3 length is 14 residues. The V and J genes are TRBV2 and TRBJ1-5; D gene uncertain. The sequences come from peripheral blood, collected in the third trimester of pregnancy. The source of this sequence is a female donor in good health, enrolled as a control in a pregnancy study. The CDR3 DNA reads TGTGCCAGCAGCGGTGGGGTTCCGGGACAGCCCCAGCATTTT. Amino acid sequence: CASSGGVPGQPQHF.